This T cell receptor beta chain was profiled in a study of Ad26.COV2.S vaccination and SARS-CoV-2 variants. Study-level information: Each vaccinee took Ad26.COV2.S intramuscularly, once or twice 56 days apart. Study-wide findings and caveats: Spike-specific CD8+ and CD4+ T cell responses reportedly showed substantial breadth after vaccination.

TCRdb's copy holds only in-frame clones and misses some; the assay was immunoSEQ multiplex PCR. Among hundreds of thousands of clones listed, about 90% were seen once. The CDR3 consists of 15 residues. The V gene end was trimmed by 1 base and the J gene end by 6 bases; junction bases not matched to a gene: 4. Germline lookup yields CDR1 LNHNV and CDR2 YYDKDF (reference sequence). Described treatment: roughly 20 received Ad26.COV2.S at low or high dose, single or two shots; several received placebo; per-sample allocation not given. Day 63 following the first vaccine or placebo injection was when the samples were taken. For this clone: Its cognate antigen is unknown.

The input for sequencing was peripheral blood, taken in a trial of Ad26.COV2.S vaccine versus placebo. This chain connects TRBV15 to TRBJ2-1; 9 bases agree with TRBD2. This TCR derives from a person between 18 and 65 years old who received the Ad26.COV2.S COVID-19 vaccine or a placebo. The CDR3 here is CATSRVVAGVNEQFF. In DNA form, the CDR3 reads TGTGCCACCAGCAGAGTAGTAGCGGGAGTCAATGAGCAGTTCTTC. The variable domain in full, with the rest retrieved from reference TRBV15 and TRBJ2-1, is DAMVIQNPRYQVTQFGKPVTLSCSQTLNHNVMYWYQQKSSQAPKLLFHYYDKDFNNEADTPDNFQSRRPNTSFCFLDIRSPGLGDTAMYLCATSRVVAGVNEQFFGPGTRLTVL.